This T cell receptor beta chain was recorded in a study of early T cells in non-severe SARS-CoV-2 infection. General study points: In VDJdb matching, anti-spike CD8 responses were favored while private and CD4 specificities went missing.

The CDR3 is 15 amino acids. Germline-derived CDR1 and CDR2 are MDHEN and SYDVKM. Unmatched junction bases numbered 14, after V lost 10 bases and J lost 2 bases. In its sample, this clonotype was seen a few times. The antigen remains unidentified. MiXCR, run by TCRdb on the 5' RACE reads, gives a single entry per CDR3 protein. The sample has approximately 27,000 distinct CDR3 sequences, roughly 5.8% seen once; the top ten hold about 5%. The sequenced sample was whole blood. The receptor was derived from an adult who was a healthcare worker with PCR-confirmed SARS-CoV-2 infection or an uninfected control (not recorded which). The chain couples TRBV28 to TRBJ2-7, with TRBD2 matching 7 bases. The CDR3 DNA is TGTGCCACCCGGGGGGTTGGGGAGGGAACCTACGAGCAGTACTTC. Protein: CATRGVGEGTYEQYF.